The T cell receptor (beta chain) under discussion was sequenced for a study of cytomegalovirus exposure and HLA in healthy donors. Germline CDR1 SGHVS, CDR2 FQNEAQ. This CDR3 comprises 13 residues. The ends were cut back, 1 base at V and 7 bases at J, with 10 bases in the middle. This PCR relied on a set of 60 Vbeta primers and 13 Jbeta primers. Generated by immunoSEQ multiplex PCR, the TCRdb table keeps only in-frame clones and is missing some. This sample yields more than 100,000 clones, of which approximately 77% are seen a single time; about 1.4% belongs to the top ten. The chain has TRBV7-8 and TRBJ2-5; D unresolved. The sequencing sample was made of PBMCs. The source of this sequence is a woman between 40 and 50 years old in good health and CMV-seronegative. CDR3 sequence: CASSLEAQTTQYF. As DNA, the CDR3 is TGTGCCAGCAGCTTAGAAGCGCAGACGACCCAGTACTTC.